Presented here are 10 T cell receptor beta chains from one specimen sequenced in a study of tumor-infiltrating lymphocytes in primary liver carcinoma. With 500 ng total RNA as template and a constant-region primer, TCR beta cDNA was made. Construction of TCR beta libraries relied on three successive nested multiplex PCR rounds employing slightly modified ARM-PCR. With TRBV1-TRBV30 forward primers and a C-beta reverse primer, the first two PCR rounds were run for 10 cycles each. Each CDR3 protein gets one entry after TCRdb re-called the multiplex PCR reads with MiXCR. The sample has more than 100,000 distinct CDR3 sequences; 55% to 70% are singletons. From unsorted bulk tissue weighing 20-30 mg, DNA and RNA were co-extracted. Source material: tumor-adjacent normal liver tissue. All receptors derive from a woman aged 60-75 years with primary liver carcinoma and hepatitis B virus infection.

As for this clonotype: The junction shows a germline mismatch at one end, possibly a read error. The V and J genes are TRBV29-1 and TRBJ2-6, with 11 nucleotides matching TRBD1. Germline CDR1 SQVTM, CDR2 ANQGSEA. The CDR3 length is 16 residues. As DNA, the CDR3 is TGCAGCGTCCGGGGACAGGGGGGCTCTGGGGCCAATGTCCTGACTTTC. Its translation: CSVRGQGGSGANVLTF.

This chain joins TRBV12-3 or TRBV12-4 and TRBJ1-1, with TRBD1 matching 7 bases. J lost 4 bases, V lost 5 bases, and 7 bases had no gene match. This CDR3 comprises 14 residues. The CDR3 region has the DNA TGTGCCAGCAGTCTACAGGGGACGCCCACTGAAGCTTTCTTT. Protein sequence: CASSLQGTPTEAFF.

V is TRBV20-1 and J is TRBJ2-7; 7 positions match TRBD1. This CDR3 region has 13 residues. V lost 2 bases and J lost 4; bases outside the gene matches: 5. Germline lookup yields CDR1 DFQATT and CDR2 SNEGSKA (reference sequence). The CDR3 reads CSARQGQIYEQYF. As DNA, the CDR3 is TGCAGTGCTAGACAGGGACAGATATACGAGCAGTACTTC.

This clonotype was detected many times. The rearrangement uses TRBV6-1 and TRBJ2-7, with D unresolved. V lost 4 bases and J 6 bases, leaving 10 bases between the germline ends. Per germline, CDR1 MNHNS and CDR2 SASEGT. The CDR3 extends over 12 amino acids. The CDR3 is CASSGGPLEQYF. CDR3 in DNA: TGTGCCAGCAGTGGCGGCCCACTCGAGCAGTACTTC.

The chain recombines TRBV6-5 with TRBJ2-3; no firm D call. Germline CDR1 MNHEY, CDR2 SVGAGI. V shed 5 bases and J shed 8 bases, with 17 bases lying between them. The CDR3 loop spans 14 amino acids. CDR3 amino acids: CASSPSPRDATQYF. In DNA, the CDR3 is TGTGCCAGCAGTCCCAGCCCTCGTGACGCTACGCAGTATTTT.

Comment on this clonotype: Germline is not matched at one junction end, which may reflect a read error. The CDR3 sequence: CASRPKLTGNEQFF. CDR3 bases: TGTGCCAGCAGGCCTAAATTGACGGGGAATGAACAGTTCTTC. This chain links TRBV14 with TRBJ2-1; D perhaps matches TRBD2 (5 bases). The CDR3 length is 14 residues. The germline V gene encodes CDR1 SGHDN and CDR2 FVKESK.

With regard to this clonotype: The junction does not match germline at one end; this may be a read error. The J gene is TRBJ2-6, the V gene TRBV11-3, with D perhaps being TRBD1 or TRBD2 (5 bases each). Germline lookup yields CDR1 SGHNT and CDR2 YENEEA. This CDR3 region has 16 residues. CDR3 loop: CASSSEGAGGTNALTF. In DNA, the CDR3 is TGTGCCAGCAGCTCTGAAGGGGCGGGTGGGACCAACGCCCTGACTTTC.

J is TRBJ1-2 and V is TRBV11-1; 8 positions match TRBD1. The CDR3 is made up of 13 amino acids. CDR1 is SGHAT, CDR2 FQDESV, per germline (reference sequence). The CDR3 loop is CSSSLKQGGGYTF. The CDR3 DNA reads TGTAGCAGCAGCTTAAAACAGGGGGGTGGCTACACCTTC.

With regard to this clonotype: At one of its ends the junction is not consistent with the germline gene, which may arise from a read error. This sequence joins TRBV11-2 and TRBJ2-7, with D tentatively TRBD2 (6 bases). CDR1 is SGHAT, CDR2 FQNNGV, per germline. The CDR3 length is 17 residues. In DNA, the CDR3 is TGTGCCAACAGCTATAACCAGCCGGGACCAGCGGGCGGGGAGCAGTACTTC. Translating gives CANSYNQPGPAGGEQYF.

Concerning this clonotype: The CDR3 carries no conserved terminal phenylalanine or tryptophan, so it likely arises from a read error. The rearrangement uses TRBV30 and TRBJ1-2; D possibly corresponds to TRBD1 (5 bases). The germline CDR1 and CDR2 sequences are GTSNPN and SVGIG (reference sequence). Trimming stripped 4 bases from V and 7 bases from J, with 13 bases between. The CDR3 sequence is 12 residues long. The CDR3, as DNA: TGTGCCTGGATTAGAAGGGGTGGTGGCTACACCTCC. Its protein product is CAWIRRGGGYTS.